This T cell receptor beta chain emerged from a study of control samples from healthy donors and cancer patients (dated by TCRdb to about 2020). Library preparation was by the immunoSEQ multiplex PCR assay. Imported from immuneACCESS, the table was reduced by TCRdb to in-frame sequences with V and J called. These copies leave out some clones; in studies compared against another copy, an unresolved V gene accounts for under half, and the cause of the remainder is not known. This sample has some 94,000 clones in its table, and about 86% of those were observed once. Roughly 1.3% of the sample rests with the top ten. Reading from cysteine to phenylalanine, the CDR3 counts 14 amino acids. Solely the CDR3 DNA is kept, with 42 bases framed from the first base. CDR1 is given as MGHDK and CDR2 as SYGVNS, both from the germline V gene. V is clipped by 4 bases and J by 3 bases, and the sequence between their germline boundaries is 12 bases long.

Details on this clone: Its antigen is not yet known. The record has no base qualities; no much larger clone is one base away.

The specimen sequenced was blood. The source of this sequence is a woman aged 45-59 years in good health. Recombination linked TRBV25-1 to TRBJ1-2; the D gene identity is not certain. CDR3 region: CASSGLDRYYGYTF. The DNA sequence reads TGTGCCAGCAGTGGCCTGGACCGGTACTATGGCTACACCTTC.